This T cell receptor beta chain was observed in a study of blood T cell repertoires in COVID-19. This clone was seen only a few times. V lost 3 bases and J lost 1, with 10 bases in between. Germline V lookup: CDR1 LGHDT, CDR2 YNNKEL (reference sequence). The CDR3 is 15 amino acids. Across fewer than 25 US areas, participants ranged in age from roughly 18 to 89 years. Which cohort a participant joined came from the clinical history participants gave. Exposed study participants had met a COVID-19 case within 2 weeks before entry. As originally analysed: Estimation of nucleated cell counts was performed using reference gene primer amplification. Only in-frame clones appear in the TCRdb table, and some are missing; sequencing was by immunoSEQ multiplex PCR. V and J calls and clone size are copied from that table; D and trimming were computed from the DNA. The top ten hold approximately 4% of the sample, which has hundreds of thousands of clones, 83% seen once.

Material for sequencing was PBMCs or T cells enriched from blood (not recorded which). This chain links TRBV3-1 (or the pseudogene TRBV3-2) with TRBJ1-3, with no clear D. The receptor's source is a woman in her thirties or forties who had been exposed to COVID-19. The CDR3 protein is CASSQLRISGNTIYF. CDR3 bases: TGTGCCAGCAGCCAGCTTAGAATTTCTGGAAACACCATATATTTT.